This T cell receptor beta chain was found in a study of chemoradiotherapy in HPV16-positive cancers. Note on this clone: Its target is not known.

General study results and limits: Only a couple of HPV16-positive patients supplied the functional HPV-specificity definition.

Sequencing used immunoSEQ multiplex PCR; TCRdb keeps in-frame clones, though not all of them. This repertoire shows about 32,000 clones, approximately 90% found once; its top ten account for approximately 5%. The CDR3 runs to 13 residues. Trimming shortened V by 6 bases and J by 2 bases, and 10 bases separated the two germline ends. Germline values: CDR1 MDHEN, CDR2 SYDVKM. The gene calls are TRBV28 and TRBJ2-5; D call uncertain. Here the sequenced sample was blood, taken from a patient who underwent chemoradiotherapy. This TCR derives from a human donor with HPV-associated anogenital cancer. CDR3 sequence (DNA): TGTGCCAGCAGATTAAGTTTACAAGAGACCCAGTACTTC. As protein: CASRLSLQETQYF.